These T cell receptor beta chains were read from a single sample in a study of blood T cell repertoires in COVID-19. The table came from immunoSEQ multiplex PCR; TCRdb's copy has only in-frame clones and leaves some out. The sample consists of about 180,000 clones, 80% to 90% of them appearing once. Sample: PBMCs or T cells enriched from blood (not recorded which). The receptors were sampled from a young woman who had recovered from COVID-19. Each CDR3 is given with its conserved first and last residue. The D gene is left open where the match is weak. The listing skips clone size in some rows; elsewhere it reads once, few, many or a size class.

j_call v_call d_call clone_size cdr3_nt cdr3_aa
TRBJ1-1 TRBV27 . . TGTGCCAGCAGGTCGCCCGTAGGGGCGGGGAAAGTACGCACTGAAGCTTTCTTT CASRSPVGAGKVRTEAFF
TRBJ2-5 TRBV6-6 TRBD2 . TGTGCCAGCAGTCGCTTGTCCATAGCGGGGTCCCGGGAGACCCAGTACTTC CASSRLSIAGSRETQYF
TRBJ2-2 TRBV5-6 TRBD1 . TGTGCCAGCAGGGAAGGGGGCGCCACCGGGGAGCTGTTTTTT CASREGGATGELFF
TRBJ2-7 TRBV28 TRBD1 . TGTGCCAGCAGGGAACAGGGGGACCCCTACGAGCAGTACTTC CASREQGDPYEQYF
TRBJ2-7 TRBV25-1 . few TGTGCCAGCGGGGAGTACGAGCAGTACTTC CASGEYEQYF
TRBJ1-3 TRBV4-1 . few TGCGCCAGCAGCCAACACTTATTGGGCGAAAACACCATATATTTT CASSQHLLGENTIYF
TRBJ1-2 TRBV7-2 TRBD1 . TGTGCCAGCAGCTCCCTCGACAGGGGACCTGGCTACACCTTC CASSSLDRGPGYTF
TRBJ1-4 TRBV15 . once TGTGCCACCAGCCCCCCCACCCAGGTTGAAAAACTGTTTTTT CATSPPTQVEKLFF
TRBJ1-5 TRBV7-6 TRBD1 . TGTGCCAGCAGCTTGGGGACAGGGGGCAATCAGCCCCAGCATTTT CASSLGTGGNQPQHF
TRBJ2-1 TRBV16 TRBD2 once TGTGCCAGCAGCCGCGGACTAGCGAACAATGAGCAGTTCTTC CASSRGLANNEQFF
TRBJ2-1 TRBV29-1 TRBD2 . TGCAGCGTTGTCGGACTAGCGGGGACAAGGGATGAGCAGTTCTTC CSVVGLAGTRDEQFF
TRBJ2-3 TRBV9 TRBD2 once TGTGCCAGCAGCGGACTAGCGGGAGGTGAAAAAGATACGCAGTATTTT CASSGLAGGEKDTQYF
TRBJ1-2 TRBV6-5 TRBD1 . TGTGCCAGCAAACCACAGGGGGCGCGAAGCTACACCTTC CASKPQGARSYTF